This T cell receptor beta chain was documented in a study of T cell repertoires in cytomegalovirus infection. About the research overall: The study used recently identified HLA-C-restricted and well-studied HLA-B-restricted CMV epitopes. Both a matching HLA type and CMV infection were indicated by public TCR beta signatures.

TCRdb reprocessed the reads with MiXCR, giving one entry per CDR3 protein. The sample carries some 480,000 distinct CDR3 sequences, roughly a third recorded once. The CDR3 totals 15 residues. V trimming: 6 bases; J trimming: 5 bases; junction bases outside the gene matches: 6. General study findings and limits: There were carriers of CMV plus the relevant HLA, and cumulative public TCR beta family frequency identified them. HLA-C-restricted CMV-specific TCR beta clonotypes were dominant in the ex vivo response.

This clonotype was recorded a few times. What it binds is not known. This rearrangement joins TRBV12-3 or TRBV12-4 to TRBJ2-7; 14 positions match TRBD2. This TCR derives from a human donor in good health (CMV status not recorded). Some clones in this sample may be carry-over from other donors' samples. The sample here was cultured PBMCs, taken from culture after CMV antigen stimulation. The CDR3 nucleotides are TGTGCCAGCAGCCCTGGGACTAGCGGGAGCGACGAGCAGTACTTC. Protein sequence: CASSPGTSGSDEQYF.